These T cell receptor beta chains were read from a single sample in a study of T cell responses to AZD1222 COVID-19 vaccine. Only in-frame clones appear in the TCRdb table, and some are missing; sequencing was by immunoSEQ multiplex PCR. The data hold 70,000 to 100,000 clones, with about 94% observed a single time. The specimen comprised peripheral blood, sampled 28 days after the second AZD1222 dose. These receptors originate from an adult who received the AZD1222 COVID-19 vaccine. The CDR3 runs from the conserved cysteine through the conserved F or W. The D gene is left open where the match is weak. Rows may omit the clone size; those that give it use once, few, many or a size class.

abundance: .
len: 17
d_gene: .
v_gene: TRBV1
j_gene: TRBJ2-3
CDR3aa: CTSSQEISGGTTDTQYF
CDR3nt: TGCACCAGCAGCCAAGAAATAAGCGGGGGGACCACAGATACGCAGTATTTT

abundance: .
len: 13
d_gene: .
v_gene: TRBV30
j_gene: TRBJ1-5
CDR3aa: CAWSVGGGQPQHF
CDR3nt: TGTGCCTGGAGTGTGGGAGGTGGCCAGCCCCAGCATTTT

abundance: .
len: 16
d_gene: .
v_gene: TRBV11-2
j_gene: TRBJ2-5
CDR3aa: CASSLDRWFSQETQYF
CDR3nt: TGTGCCAGCAGCTTAGATAGGTGGTTTTCCCAAGAGACCCAGTACTTC

abundance: .
len: 15
d_gene: .
v_gene: TRBV15
j_gene: TRBJ1-4
CDR3aa: CATSRKRQEYEKLFF
CDR3nt: TGTGCCACCAGCAGAAAGCGTCAGGAATATGAAAAACTGTTTTTT

abundance: .
len: 12
d_gene: .
v_gene: TRBV28
j_gene: TRBJ1-2
CDR3aa: CASSRGAIGYTF
CDR3nt: TGTGCCAGCAGTAGGGGGGCGATTGGCTACACCTTC

abundance: .
len: 16
d_gene: TRBD1
v_gene: TRBV2
j_gene: TRBJ1-5
CDR3aa: CASRRDRGNLYQPQHF
CDR3nt: TGTGCCAGCAGGAGGGACAGGGGAAATCTCTATCAGCCCCAGCATTTT

abundance: .
len: 16
d_gene: .
v_gene: TRBV5-1
j_gene: TRBJ1-1
CDR3aa: CASSWLVRAGDTEAFF
CDR3nt: TGCGCCAGCAGCTGGCTCGTTAGGGCAGGGGACACTGAAGCTTTCTTT

abundance: .
len: 15
d_gene: .
v_gene: TRBV14
j_gene: TRBJ1-1
CDR3aa: CASSQDLWSNTEAFF
CDR3nt: TGTGCCAGCAGCCAAGATCTGTGGTCTAACACTGAAGCTTTCTTT

abundance: .
len: 17
d_gene: .
v_gene: TRBV7-2
j_gene: TRBJ2-6
CDR3aa: CASTSRVSGAGANVLTF
CDR3nt: TGTGCCAGCACCTCTAGGGTGTCTGGAGCTGGGGCCAACGTCCTGACTTTC

abundance: .
len: 14
d_gene: .
v_gene: TRBV7-8
j_gene: TRBJ2-7
CDR3aa: CASSQEGGPYEQYF
CDR3nt: TGTGCCAGCAGCCAGGAGGGGGGACCCTACGAGCAGTACTTC

abundance: few
len: 15
d_gene: TRBD1
v_gene: TRBV3-1/TRBV3-2
j_gene: TRBJ2-7
CDR3aa: CASSPRAGGSYEQYF
CDR3nt: TGTGCCAGCAGCCCCAGGGCAGGGGGCTCCTACGAGCAGTACTTC

abundance: .
len: 16
d_gene: TRBD1
v_gene: TRBV4-1
j_gene: TRBJ1-2
CDR3aa: CASSQPGTGRMDGYTF
CDR3nt: TGCGCCAGCAGCCAACCCGGGACAGGGAGGATGGATGGCTACACCTTC

abundance: .
len: 16
d_gene: .
v_gene: TRBV9
j_gene: TRBJ1-3
CDR3aa: CASSVEAGPSGNTIYF
CDR3nt: TGTGCCAGCAGCGTAGAAGCAGGCCCCTCTGGAAACACCATATATTTT

abundance: once
len: 16
d_gene: .
v_gene: TRBV25-1
j_gene: TRBJ1-6
CDR3aa: CASSVHRAVGNSPLHF
CDR3nt: TGTGCCAGCAGTGTTCACAGGGCGGTGGGAAATTCACCCCTCCACTTT

abundance: .
len: 14
d_gene: .
v_gene: TRBV4-3
j_gene: TRBJ2-5
CDR3aa: CASSRERSAETQYF
CDR3nt: TGCGCCAGCAGCCGGGAGAGGTCAGCCGAGACCCAGTACTTC

abundance: .
len: 15
d_gene: .
v_gene: TRBV28
j_gene: TRBJ2-7
CDR3aa: CASSPSGTGHREQYF
CDR3nt: TGTGCCAGCAGTCCATCCGGGACGGGCCATCGCGAGCAGTACTTC

abundance: .
len: 16
d_gene: .
v_gene: TRBV6-5
j_gene: TRBJ1-1
CDR3aa: CASSFSGGRGSTEAFF
CDR3nt: TGTGCCAGCAGTTTCTCAGGTGGCCGGGGCAGCACTGAAGCTTTCTTT

abundance: few
len: 17
d_gene: TRBD1
v_gene: TRBV10-3
j_gene: TRBJ2-1
CDR3aa: CAISVRAFGQGDNEQFF
CDR3nt: TGTGCCATCAGTGTTAGGGCTTTTGGACAGGGCGACAATGAGCAGTTCTTC

abundance: .
len: 16
d_gene: TRBD1
v_gene: TRBV3-1/TRBV3-2
j_gene: TRBJ1-6
CDR3aa: CASSQGPGQGNSPLHF
CDR3nt: TGTGCCAGCAGCCAAGGACCGGGACAGGGGAATTCACCCCTCCACTTT

abundance: .
len: 13
d_gene: .
v_gene: TRBV7-2
j_gene: TRBJ1-2
CDR3aa: CASRQDGNYGYTF
CDR3nt: TGTGCCAGCAGACAGGACGGGAACTATGGCTACACCTTC

abundance: .
len: 13
d_gene: .
v_gene: TRBV6-5
j_gene: TRBJ1-3
CDR3aa: CASTGRSGNTIYF
CDR3nt: TGTGCCAGCACCGGGAGATCTGGAAACACCATATATTTT

abundance: .
len: 16
d_gene: TRBD2
v_gene: TRBV19
j_gene: TRBJ2-2
CDR3aa: CASSALPSGSPGELFF
CDR3nt: TGTGCCAGTAGTGCTCTTCCTAGCGGTTCCCCCGGGGAGCTGTTTTTT

abundance: .
len: 12
d_gene: .
v_gene: TRBV4-1
j_gene: TRBJ2-3
CDR3aa: CASSPGGDTQYF
CDR3nt: TGCGCCAGCAGCCCTGGGGGGGATACGCAGTATTTT

abundance: .
len: 13
d_gene: .
v_gene: TRBV5-1
j_gene: TRBJ2-3
CDR3aa: CASSLGGRDTQYF
CDR3nt: TGCGCCAGCAGCTTGGGGGGCAGGGATACGCAGTATTTT

abundance: .
len: 15
d_gene: TRBD2
v_gene: TRBV7-9
j_gene: TRBJ2-3
CDR3aa: CASSSRTSGEDTQYF
CDR3nt: TGTGCCAGCAGCTCCCGGACTAGCGGGGAAGATACGCAGTATTTT